These 6 T cell receptor beta chains share one sample of origin, sequenced in a study of blood T cell repertoires in COVID-19. Sequencing was performed with immunoSEQ multiplex PCR; in TCRdb, only in-frame clones are kept and a portion is missing. The data contain 130,000 to 150,000 clones, 80% to 90% of them singletons. The specimen sequenced was peripheral blood. The receptors come from a woman aged 55 to 70 with COVID-19, enrolled during active disease.

This rearrangement joins TRBV7-9 to TRBJ1-1; no clear D gene. The V end lost 6 bases, the J end lost 3 bases, and 14 bases lay between the germline ends. Germline CDR1 and CDR2: SEHNR and FQNEAQ (reference sequence). The CDR3 has 14 residues. The CDR3 DNA is TGTGCCAGCAGACTACTTGCTCGGGACACTGAAGCTTTCTTT. This encodes CASRLLARDTEAFF.

The J gene is TRBJ2-5, the V gene TRBV15; D is uncertain. Germline V gene lookup returns CDR1 LNHNV and CDR2 YYDKDF (reference sequence). The CDR3 is made up of 15 amino acids. V gave up 3 bases and J gave up 5 bases, with 16 bases separating them. CDR3 sequence: CATSRAPVSGETQYF. CDR3 nucleotides: TGTGCCACCAGCAGGGCCCCGGTCTCCGGGGAGACCCAGTACTTC.

The rearrangement links TRBV2 to TRBJ2-7; 7 positions match TRBD1. CDR1 SNHLY and CDR2 FYNNEI come from the germline V gene. The CDR3 spans 13 residues. J gave up 2 bases and V 7 bases, and 5 bases lay outside the gene matches. Here the CDR3 reads CASMWTGAYEQYF. The CDR3 DNA sequence: TGTGCCAGCATGTGGACAGGAGCCTACGAGCAGTACTTC.

The rearrangement uses TRBV5-1 and TRBJ2-2; 12 bases line up with TRBD2. Germline V gene data show CDR1 as SGHRS and CDR2 as YFSETQ. The CDR3 contains 18 residues. The V and J ends lost 3 bases and 2 bases, in that order; junction bases with no gene match: 8. This chain's CDR3 is CASSWPTSGGENTGELFF. CDR3 bases: TGCGCCAGCAGCTGGCCGACTAGCGGGGGAGAAAACACCGGGGAGCTGTTTTTT. The entire variable domain, with the rest obtained from reference TRBV5-1 and TRBJ2-2, is as follows: KAGVTQTPRYLIKTRGQQVTLSCSPISGHRSVSWYQQTPGQGLQFLFEYFSETQRNKGNFPGRFSGRQFSNSRSEMNVSTLELGDSALYLCASSWPTSGGENTGELFFGEGSRLTVL.

CDR3 protein: CSVGQGFNQPQHF. DNA of the CDR3: TGCAGCGTTGGACAGGGTTTCAATCAGCCCCAGCATTTT. The chain joins TRBV29-1 to TRBJ1-5, with 7 bases matching TRBD1. CDR1 is SQVTM and CDR2 is ANQGSEA in the germline V gene. V was pared by 4 bases and J by 3 bases, with 3 bases of the junction left unmatched. The CDR3 spans 13 residues.

The chain combines TRBV15 with TRBJ1-6, with a tentative D call TRBD1 (5 bases). With 5 bases removed from V and 8 bases from J, the gap between germline ends came to 13 bases. The CDR3 covers 14 residues. CDR1 LNHNV and CDR2 YYDKDF come from the germline V gene (reference sequence). DNA for the CDR3: TGTGCCACCAGCGCGACAGCTTCTGATTCACCCCTCCACTTT. It encodes CATSATASDSPLHF.